The 9 T cell receptor beta chains given below trace back to one sample, sequenced in a study of shared clonotypes between healthy human individuals. Only in-frame clones appear in the TCRdb table, and some are missing; sequencing was by immunoSEQ multiplex PCR. Seen here are some 2.3 million clones, more than 85% observed once, and the top ten hold about 0.37%. The sample comprised naive CD4+ T cells from PBMCs. Subset described: CD45RA+ positively selected. The receptor set was obtained from a young man in good health. Some clones in this sample may be carry-over from other donors' samples.

As to this clone: This sample also contains other DNA sequences that code for the same CDR3. The CDR3 region has the DNA TGTGCTAGTGGTTTGGGACAGGGGGCGGGGGAGACCCAGTACTTC. Translating it yields CASGLGQGAGETQYF. This chain joins TRBV12-5 and TRBJ2-5; 10 positions agree with TRBD1. The length of the CDR3 is 15 residues. Trimming took 1 base from V and 5 from J; bases not matched to a gene: 4. Per germline, CDR1 LGHNT and CDR2 FRNRAP. The whole variable domain, filled in from reference TRBV12-5 and TRBJ2-5, reads DARVTQTPRHKVTEMGQEVTMRCQPILGHNTVFWYRQTMMQGLELLAYFRNRAPLDDSGMPKDRFSAEMPDATLATLKIQPSEPRDSAVYFCASGLGQGAGETQYFGPGTRLLVL.

The chain combines TRBV7-2 with TRBJ2-5; D not certain. V was clipped by 0 bases and J by 7 bases, with 12 bases between them. From germline, CDR1 is SGHTA and CDR2 FQGNSA. CDR3 length equals 14 residues. CDR3 DNA sequence: TGTGCCAGCAGCTTAGCACAGCAGCAACGGACCCAGTACTTC. Translating it yields CASSLAQQQRTQYF.

The V call is TRBV7-9, the J call TRBJ2-6, with TRBD1 matching 7 bases. V was clipped by 5 bases and J by 0 bases; unmatched bases: 7. The length of the CDR3 is 17 residues. CDR1 is SEHNR and CDR2 is FQNEAQ in the germline V gene (reference sequence). The CDR3 spells CASSAPGQISGANVLTF. The CDR3 coding sequence is TGTGCCAGCAGCGCGCCGGGACAGATCTCTGGGGCCAACGTCCTGACTTTC.

V is TRBV6-1 and J is TRBJ1-5; TRBD1 matches 7 bases. V shed 4 bases, J shed 6 bases, and the junction held 12 bases outside the gene matches. Germline CDR1 reads MNHNS; CDR2 reads SASEGT. The CDR3 runs to 16 residues. Here the CDR3 DNA reads TGTGCCAGCAGTGGGCTGACAGGGATGTTTGGTCAGCCCCAGCATTTT. Its translation is CASSGLTGMFGQPQHF.

Notes on this clone: Sequence at one end of the junction differs from germline and may be a read error. This rearrangement joins TRBV10-3 to TRBJ1-2, with 7 bases fitting TRBD1. The length of the CDR3 is 11 residues. The germline CDR1 and CDR2 sequences are ENHRY and SYGVKD. CDR3 sequence reads: CAISPGQAITF. In DNA, the CDR3 is TGTGCCATCAGCCCTGGACAGGCCATCACATTC.

The genes are TRBV6-5 and TRBJ2-7; D is perhaps TRBD1 or TRBD2 (5 bases each). Trimming stripped 6 bases from V and 0 bases from J, with 15 bases between. The CDR3 extends over 15 amino acids. Germline lookup yields CDR1 MNHEY and CDR2 SVGAGI. CDR3 sequence: CASRPRGSSSYEQYF. The CDR3 bases are TGTGCCAGCAGACCCCGGGGCTCTTCCTCCTACGAGCAGTACTTC.

The chain links TRBV7-2 to TRBJ2-7; 8 bases line up with TRBD1. Germline loops: CDR1 SGHTA, CDR2 FQGNSA. With 4 bases clipped from V and 5 bases from J, the junction kept 7 bases outside the gene matches. The length of the CDR3 is 14 residues. The CDR3 is CASSYQTGDNEQYF. The CDR3 DNA sequence: TGTGCCAGCAGCTACCAGACAGGGGATAACGAGCAGTACTTC.

As regards this clone: The sample contains more than one DNA sequence encoding this CDR3. The CDR3 bases are TGTGCCAGCAGCTTAGGGTCATACAATGAGCAGTTCTTC. Translating it yields CASSLGSYNEQFF. The chain is built from TRBV7-3 and TRBJ2-1; unclear D gene. V shed 2 bases and J shed 4 bases, with 6 bases lying between them. Germline CDR1 and CDR2: SGHTA and FQGTGA. The CDR3 consists of 13 residues.

As concerns this clone: Other DNA sequences in this specimen translate into the identical CDR3. The V and J genes are TRBV29-1 and TRBJ1-2, with a weak D call TRBD1 (5 bases). CDR1 is SQVTM and CDR2 is ANQGSEA in the germline V gene. The CDR3 extends over 12 amino acids. Trimming removed 4 bases at V and 1 base at J, with 7 bases between. Here the CDR3 DNA reads TGCAGCGTTGGAGACAGTAACTATGGCTACACCTTC. Protein: CSVGDSNYGYTF. The full variable domain, in which reference TRBV29-1 and TRBJ1-2 provide the parts outside the CDR3, is SAVISQKPSRDICQRGTSLTIQCQVDSQVTMMFWYRQQPGQSLTLIATANQGSEATYESGFVIDKFPISRPNLTFSTLTVSNMSPEDSSIYLCSVGDSNYGYTFGSGTRLTVV.